This T cell receptor (beta chain) derives from a study of blood T cell repertoires in COVID-19. The overall study: There were acute and convalescent COVID-19 samples, and they came from the United States, Italy and Spain. Sample material is recorded as cDNA or gDNA derived from T cells, B-cell-depleted T cells, or PBMCs.

Original processing notes: Amplified reference gene primers provided the basis for estimating nucleated cell counts. Clones were sequenced by immunoSEQ multiplex PCR, and TCRdb holds only the in-frame ones, with some missing. Clonal size and the V and J genes are those of that table, whereas D and trimming came from the DNA. The sample includes 95,000 to 150,000 clones, about four fifths seen only once; the top ten take under 6%. The CDR3 loop spans 13 amino acids. V was shortened by 0 bases and J by 7 bases, with 12 bases between the two germline ends. The germline V gene encodes CDR1 SQVTM and CDR2 ANQGSEA.

The material sequenced was peripheral blood. The clonotype originates from a man aged 80 or over with active or convalescent COVID-19. This chain connects TRBV29-1 to TRBJ1-1; a weak D match, TRBD1 (6 bases). This chain's CDR3 is CSVEDGAGVEAFF. In nucleotides, the CDR3 is TGCAGCGTTGAAGATGGGGCAGGGGTTGAAGCTTTCTTT.